These T cell receptor beta chains were read from a single sample in a study of siplizumab effects on memory and regulatory T cells. TCRdb's copy holds only in-frame clones and misses some; the assay was immunoSEQ multiplex PCR. The sample shows about 100,000 clones, around 92% of them seen only once. The sequenced material came from Tregs sorted from blood. The receptor source for this set is a human donor in good health. Both conserved end residues are part of each CDR3. A D gene is named only where the DNA matches it firmly. Some rows mark clone size as missing; the rest say once, few, many or name a class of expanded clone.

v_gene: TRBV15
d_gene: -
abundance: -
j_gene: TRBJ1-1
CDR3nt: TGTGCCACCAGCAGAGAATCGGAGGGACCCAACACTGAAGCTTTCTTT
CDR3aa: CATSRESEGPNTEAFF

v_gene: TRBV28
d_gene: -
abundance: -
j_gene: TRBJ2-5
CDR3nt: TGTGCCAGCAGCCAGGGGACCCAGTACTTC
CDR3aa: CASSQGTQYF

v_gene: TRBV6-5
d_gene: TRBD1
abundance: -
j_gene: TRBJ1-5
CDR3nt: TGTGCCAGCAGTCGGGACAGGGCTCAGCCCCAGCATTTT
CDR3aa: CASSRDRAQPQHF

v_gene: TRBV19
d_gene: TRBD2
abundance: few
j_gene: TRBJ2-1
CDR3nt: TGTGCCAGTAGTTCCCCTCGACTAGCGGGAGAGTACAATGAGCAGTTCTTC
CDR3aa: CASSSPRLAGEYNEQFF

v_gene: TRBV6-6
d_gene: TRBD1
abundance: -
j_gene: TRBJ2-7
CDR3nt: TGTGCCAGCAGCCCGGGACAGGGGTTTTTCGTGCAGTACTTC
CDR3aa: CASSPGQGFFVQYF

v_gene: TRBV18
d_gene: TRBD2
abundance: -
j_gene: TRBJ2-7
CDR3nt: TGTGCCAGCTCACCGAACGGGAGGCATCCCTACGAGCAGTACTTC
CDR3aa: CASSPNGRHPYEQYF

v_gene: TRBV5-4
d_gene: TRBD2
abundance: -
j_gene: TRBJ2-7
CDR3nt: TGTGCCAGCAGCCTGTTCGGGGGGGTAGACGAGCAGTACTTC
CDR3aa: CASSLFGGVDEQYF

v_gene: TRBV19
d_gene: -
abundance: once
j_gene: TRBJ2-2
CDR3nt: TGTGCCAGTAGTATAGCCCGCAGAAACACCGGGGAGCTGTTTTTT
CDR3aa: CASSIARRNTGELFF

v_gene: TRBV21-1
d_gene: -
abundance: once
j_gene: TRBJ2-2
CDR3nt: TGTGCCAGCAGCACCCCCCAGGGGGCGATCGGGGAGCTGTTTTTT
CDR3aa: CASSTPQGAIGELFF

v_gene: TRBV19
d_gene: -
abundance: -
j_gene: TRBJ1-2
CDR3nt: TGTGCCAGTAGTATTTGGGGCAGGACCTATGGCTACACCTTC
CDR3aa: CASSIWGRTYGYTF

v_gene: TRBV5-1
d_gene: TRBD2
abundance: -
j_gene: TRBJ2-1
CDR3nt: TGCGCCAGCAGCTTGTTTAGCGGGAGCCCCTCTGATGAGCAGTTCTTC
CDR3aa: CASSLFSGSPSDEQFF

v_gene: TRBV7-9
d_gene: TRBD2
abundance: -
j_gene: TRBJ2-7
CDR3nt: TGTGCCAGCAGCCCCTGGGGCGGGAGAGCTATGACCACCTACGAGCAGTACTTC
CDR3aa: CASSPWGGRAMTTYEQYF

v_gene: TRBV5-1
d_gene: -
abundance: once
j_gene: TRBJ2-7
CDR3nt: TGCGCCAGCAGCTTGGCCCAGGGTCTAAGGTACGAGCAGTACTTC
CDR3aa: CASSLAQGLRYEQYF

v_gene: TRBV9
d_gene: -
abundance: -
j_gene: TRBJ2-1
CDR3nt: TGTGCCAGCAGCCTACACTGGAGCTCCTACAATGAGCAGTTCTTC
CDR3aa: CASSLHWSSYNEQFF

v_gene: TRBV9
d_gene: TRBD2
abundance: -
j_gene: TRBJ2-5
CDR3nt: TGTGCCAGCAGCGTAGGTCTAGCGGGAGTAGAGACCCAGTACTTC
CDR3aa: CASSVGLAGVETQYF

v_gene: TRBV5-4
d_gene: TRBD2
abundance: -
j_gene: TRBJ2-7
CDR3nt: TGTGCCAGCAGCCGTTTAGGGACTAGCGGGAGTTACGAGCAGTACTTC
CDR3aa: CASSRLGTSGSYEQYF

v_gene: TRBV5-1
d_gene: -
abundance: -
j_gene: TRBJ1-1
CDR3nt: TGCGCCAGCAGCTTGGCCTTAATTCAGAGGGGAAGTGAAGCTTTCTTT
CDR3aa: CASSLALIQRGSEAFF

v_gene: TRBV7-2
d_gene: -
abundance: -
j_gene: TRBJ1-1
CDR3nt: TGTGCCAGCAGCTTAAGGGGACGAGGAACTGAAGCTTTCTTT
CDR3aa: CASSLRGRGTEAFF

v_gene: TRBV29-1
d_gene: -
abundance: -
j_gene: TRBJ1-1
CDR3nt: TGCAGCGGTCAGGTGAACACTGAGGCTTTCTTT
CDR3aa: CSGQVNTEAFF

v_gene: TRBV12-5
d_gene: TRBD1
abundance: -
j_gene: TRBJ1-1
CDR3nt: TGTGCTAGTGGTATTACGACAGGGGGGTTTTCTAGGGAAGCTTTCTTT
CDR3aa: CASGITTGGFSREAFF

v_gene: TRBV21-1
d_gene: -
abundance: -
j_gene: TRBJ1-1
CDR3nt: TGTGCCAGCAGCAAAGTATTGGGACAGCTCCCCGGGGACACTGAAGCTTTCTTT
CDR3aa: CASSKVLGQLPGDTEAFF

v_gene: TRBV15
d_gene: -
abundance: -
j_gene: TRBJ2-3
CDR3nt: TGTGCCACCAGCAGAGAGGGGATCTTGTACGATACGCAGTATTTT
CDR3aa: CATSREGILYDTQYF

v_gene: TRBV11-1
d_gene: TRBD1
abundance: -
j_gene: TRBJ2-7
CDR3nt: TGTGCCAGCAGCTCCTCGGGACAGATCTACGAGCAGTACTTC
CDR3aa: CASSSSGQIYEQYF

v_gene: TRBV7-2
d_gene: -
abundance: -
j_gene: TRBJ2-1
CDR3nt: TGTGCCAGCAGCCCAATAAATGAGCAGTTCTTC
CDR3aa: CASSPINEQFF

v_gene: TRBV19
d_gene: TRBD2
abundance: -
j_gene: TRBJ2-1
CDR3nt: TGTGCCAGTAGTTCAAAGACTAGCGGCTCCTACAATGAGCAGTTCTTC
CDR3aa: CASSSKTSGSYNEQFF

v_gene: TRBV2
d_gene: TRBD2
abundance: -
j_gene: TRBJ2-1
CDR3nt: TGTGCCAGCGGACTAGCGGGAGGCAATGAGCAGTTCTTC
CDR3aa: CASGLAGGNEQFF

v_gene: TRBV19
d_gene: -
abundance: once
j_gene: TRBJ2-1
CDR3nt: TGTGCCAGTAGTATTTTCAGGGAGCAGTTCTTC
CDR3aa: CASSIFREQFF

v_gene: TRBV5-4
d_gene: TRBD1
abundance: once
j_gene: TRBJ1-3
CDR3nt: TGTGCCAGCAGCTTGTACAGGGGCGGGACCTCTGGAAACACCATATATTTT
CDR3aa: CASSLYRGGTSGNTIYF

v_gene: TRBV9
d_gene: -
abundance: few
j_gene: TRBJ1-5
CDR3nt: TGTGCCAGCAGTCCCACCGGAGGGCGGGATCAGCCCCAGCATTTT
CDR3aa: CASSPTGGRDQPQHF

v_gene: TRBV5-6
d_gene: TRBD1
abundance: -
j_gene: TRBJ2-7
CDR3nt: TGTGCCAGCAGCCTGACCGGGACAGGGGTCAACGAGCAGTACTTC
CDR3aa: CASSLTGTGVNEQYF

v_gene: TRBV10-3
d_gene: -
abundance: -
j_gene: TRBJ1-1
CDR3nt: TGTGCCATCAGTGGATTGGGGGCCAAAGGGAACACTGAAGCTTTCTTT
CDR3aa: CAISGLGAKGNTEAFF

v_gene: TRBV19
d_gene: TRBD1
abundance: -
j_gene: TRBJ2-5
CDR3nt: TGTGCCAGTAGTCTGGGACAGGGGATTGAGACCCAGTACTTC
CDR3aa: CASSLGQGIETQYF

v_gene: TRBV19
d_gene: -
abundance: -
j_gene: TRBJ1-2
CDR3nt: TGTGCCAGTAGTATAGTAGGCAGGGTCGGCGGCTACACCTTC
CDR3aa: CASSIVGRVGGYTF

v_gene: TRBV5-1
d_gene: TRBD2
abundance: -
j_gene: TRBJ2-2
CDR3nt: TGCGCCAGCAGCTTGGCCGGAAAAGCGGGAGGGCGGACCGGGGAGCTGTTTTTT
CDR3aa: CASSLAGKAGGRTGELFF

v_gene: TRBV6-5
d_gene: TRBD2
abundance: -
j_gene: TRBJ2-2
CDR3nt: TGTGCCAGCAGGCGGGGGGGTCCCGGGGAGCTGTTTTTT
CDR3aa: CASRRGGPGELFF

v_gene: TRBV27
d_gene: TRBD1
abundance: -
j_gene: TRBJ2-7
CDR3nt: TGTGCCAGCCGGATCGGAGCAGGGGGCGTCTACGAGCAGTACTTC
CDR3aa: CASRIGAGGVYEQYF

v_gene: TRBV10-1
d_gene: -
abundance: -
j_gene: TRBJ2-1
CDR3nt: TGCGCCAGCAGTAGGGTACGACCCGGACAGACGAGAGCCTACAATGAGCAGTTCTTC
CDR3aa: CASSRVRPGQTRAYNEQFF

v_gene: TRBV9
d_gene: -
abundance: -
j_gene: TRBJ1-3
CDR3nt: TGTGCCAGCAGCGTAGAGAGCTCTGGAAACACCATATATTTT
CDR3aa: CASSVESSGNTIYF

v_gene: TRBV2
d_gene: -
abundance: few
j_gene: TRBJ2-7
CDR3nt: TGTGCCAGCGGGGAAGTTACTCCCGAGCAGTACTTC
CDR3aa: CASGEVTPEQYF

v_gene: TRBV18
d_gene: -
abundance: -
j_gene: TRBJ2-7
CDR3nt: TGTGCCAGCTCTACAAGGGACTTTTCACACGAGCAGTACTTC
CDR3aa: CASSTRDFSHEQYF

v_gene: TRBV7-9
d_gene: -
abundance: -
j_gene: TRBJ1-2
CDR3nt: TGTGCCAGCAGCTCGACCACCGAGCTCTATGGCTACACCTTC
CDR3aa: CASSSTTELYGYTF